This T cell receptor beta chain was captured by sequencing in a study of T cells in localized non-small cell lung cancer. The CDR3 has 13 amino acids. The germline gives CDR1 SGDLS, CDR2 YYNGEE. With 0 bases removed from V and 6 bases from J, the gap between germline ends came to 7 bases. The protocol was immunoSEQ multiplex PCR, while the TCRdb copy is restricted to in-frame clones and leaves out a portion. Of 2,500 to 3,000 clones in the sample, about 25% were seen once. This TCR was sampled from a male donor aged 60 or over with stage II lung adenocarcinoma. Here the sequenced sample was lung tumor tissue, taken before any cancer treatment. V gene TRBV9 combines with J gene TRBJ2-1, with D unresolved. The CDR3 nucleotides read TGTGCCAGCAGCGTAGCTCGTTCCAATGAGCAGTTCTTC. This encodes CASSVARSNEQFF.